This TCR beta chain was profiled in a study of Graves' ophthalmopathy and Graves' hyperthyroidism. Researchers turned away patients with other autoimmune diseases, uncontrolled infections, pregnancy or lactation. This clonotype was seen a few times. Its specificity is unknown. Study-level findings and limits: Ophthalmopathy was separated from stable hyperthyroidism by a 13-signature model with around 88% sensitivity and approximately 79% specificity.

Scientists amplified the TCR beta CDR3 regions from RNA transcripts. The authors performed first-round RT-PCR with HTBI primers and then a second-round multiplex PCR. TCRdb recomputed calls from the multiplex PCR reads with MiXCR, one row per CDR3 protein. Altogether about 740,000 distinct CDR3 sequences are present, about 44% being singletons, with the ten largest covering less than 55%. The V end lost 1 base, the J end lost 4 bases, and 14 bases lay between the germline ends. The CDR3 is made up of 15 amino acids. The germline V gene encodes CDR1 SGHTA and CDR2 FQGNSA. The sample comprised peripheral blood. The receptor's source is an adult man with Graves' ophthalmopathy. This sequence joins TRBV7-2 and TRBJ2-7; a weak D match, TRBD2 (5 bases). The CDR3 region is CASSLDGVPGYEQYF. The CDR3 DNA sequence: TGTGCCAGCAGCTTAGATGGGGTGCCGGGATACGAGCAGTACTTC.